Below, 14 T cell receptor beta chains from the same sample are listed, as sequenced in a study of cytomegalovirus exposure and HLA in healthy donors. Use of 60 Vbeta and 13 Jbeta primers characterized the PCR. TCRdb keeps only in-frame clones here, not all; method: immunoSEQ multiplex PCR. The table has fewer than 90,000 clones, around 77% seen once; the top ten hold around 3.5%. The sample taken for sequencing was PBMCs. The receptors derive from a man aged 30 to 45 in good health and CMV-seronegative.

This sequence joins TRBV6-5 and TRBJ1-1; the D is unclear. Germline CDR1 and CDR2: MNHEY and SVGAGI. Trimming shortened V by 1 base and J by 3 bases, and 15 bases separated the two germline ends. CDR3 size: 16 residues. The CDR3 spells CASSYWSGERDTEAFF. Written as DNA, the CDR3 is TGTGCCAGCAGTTACTGGTCCGGGGAAAGGGACACTGAAGCTTTCTTT.

There are a few counts of this clone. The V gene is TRBV27, the J gene TRBJ1-1; D gene uncertain. Germline assignment: CDR1 MNHEY and CDR2 SMNVEV (reference sequence). The CDR3 is 16 amino acids. Between the trimmed V and J ends, which lost 0 bases and 4 bases, there was a span of 15 bases. The CDR3 DNA sequence: TGTGCCAGCAGTTTATCGCCCCCTAGGTCACTCACTGAAGCTTTCTTT. It is translated as CASSLSPPRSLTEAFF.

This sequence joins TRBV28 and TRBJ2-7; a possible D gene is TRBD1 (6 bases). The germline gives CDR1 MDHEN, CDR2 SYDVKM. Deletions cut 3 bases from V and 4 bases from J, with 7 bases between. This CDR3 has 12 residues. CDR3 sequence reads: CASSFGTYEQYF. In nucleotides, the CDR3 is TGTGCCAGCAGTTTCGGGACATACGAGCAGTACTTC.

This clone was counted a single time. The genes are TRBV5-1 and TRBJ2-7; D remains ambiguous. The V end lost 4 bases, the J end lost 1 base, and 15 bases lay between the germline ends. Looked up from germline, CDR1 is SGHRS and CDR2 is YFSETQ. The length of the CDR3 is 15 residues. The CDR3 loop is CASSPYPERSYEQYF. The CDR3 nucleotides read TGCGCCAGCAGCCCCTACCCCGAGAGGTCCTACGAGCAGTACTTC. The full variable domain, rest sourced from reference TRBV5-1 and TRBJ2-7, is KAGVTQTPRYLIKTRGQQVTLSCSPISGHRSVSWYQQTPGQGLQFLFEYFSETQRNKGNFPGRFSGRQFSNSRSEMNVSTLELGDSALYLCASSPYPERSYEQYFGPGTRLTVT.

In DNA form, the CDR3 reads TGTGCCAGCAGCCCTACGGGACTAGCGGGGGGGGGTCGGGCAGATACGCAGTATTTT. Translated: CASSPTGLAGGGRADTQYF. The J gene is TRBJ2-3, the V gene TRBV7-2; 16 bases align to TRBD2. There are 19 residues in the CDR3. Germline CDR1 is SGHTA and CDR2 is FQGNSA. Trimming removed 5 bases from V and 4 bases from J; junction bases left unmatched: 12.

This sequence joins TRBV10-3 and TRBJ2-1; the match to TRBD2 covers 9 bases. The CDR3 has 17 amino acids. V dropped 2 bases and J dropped 0; count of bases not matched to a gene: 5. The germline V gene has CDR1 ENHRY and CDR2 SYGVKD. As DNA, the CDR3 is TGTGCCATCAGTGAGCTGTCTAGCGGGACCTCCTACAATGAGCAGTTCTTC. Its protein is CAISELSSGTSYNEQFF.

The genes are TRBV7-9 and TRBJ1-1; TRBD1 is a possible D gene (6 bases). V was shortened by 5 bases and J by 7 bases, with 11 bases between the two germline ends. Germline CDR1 and CDR2: SEHNR and FQNEAQ (reference sequence). CDR3 length: 12 amino acids. The chain's CDR3 is CASSRADSEAFF. CDR3 coding DNA: TGTGCCAGCAGCCGGGCGGACAGTGAAGCTTTCTTT. Full variable domain (missing parts from reference TRBV7-9 and TRBJ1-1): DTGVSQNPRHKITKRGQNVTFRCDPISEHNRLYWYRQTLGQGPEFLTYFQNEAQLEKSRLLSDRFSAERPKGSFSTLEIQRTEQGDSAMYLCASSRADSEAFFGQGTRLTVV.

This clone was seen more than once but under ten times. The rearrangement uses TRBV7-8 and TRBJ2-5; 11 nucleotides align to TRBD2. Germline assignment: CDR1 SGHVS and CDR2 FQNEAQ. The CDR3 sequence is 14 residues long. Losses at the gene ends were 6 bases for V and 9 bases for J; bases not matched to a gene: 9. The CDR3 region is CASSTGTSGRAQYF. Here the CDR3 DNA reads TGTGCCAGCAGTACCGGGACTAGCGGACGGGCCCAGTACTTC. The full variable domain, with the rest looked up from reference TRBV7-8 and TRBJ2-5, is GAGVSQSPRYKVAKRGQDVALRCDPISGHVSLFWYQQALGQGPEFLTYFQNEAQLDKSGLPSDRFFAERPEGSVSTLKIQRTQQEDSAVYLCASSTGTSGRAQYFGPGTRLLVL.

The V gene is TRBV2, the J gene TRBJ1-2; weak D call: TRBD1 (5 bases). The CDR3 consists of 13 residues. V shed 4 bases and J shed 4 bases, with 10 bases lying between them. The germline V gene encodes CDR1 SNHLY and CDR2 FYNNEI. The CDR3 bases are TGTGCCAGCAGTGTAGCAGGGAGCTATGGCTACACCTTC. Amino acids: CASSVAGSYGYTF.

The chain combines TRBV5-4 with TRBJ2-1; D is unclear. Germline V CDR1 and CDR2: SGHNT, YYREEE (reference sequence). This CDR3 is built from 14 residues. The V and J ends lost 0 bases and 5 bases respectively, with 9 bases between them. CDR3 residues: CASSLVGGHNEQFF. The CDR3 DNA reads TGTGCCAGCAGCTTGGTCGGCGGCCACAATGAGCAGTTCTTC.

The gene calls are TRBV28 and TRBJ1-6, with D possibly matching TRBD1 (5 bases). This CDR3 is 14 amino acids long. Per the germline V gene, CDR1 is MDHEN and CDR2 is SYDVKM. Trimming stripped 2 bases from V and 9 bases from J, with 11 bases between. For the CDR3, the DNA is TGTGCCAGCAGTTTACCCAGGGAGGTTTCACCCCTCCACTTT. This sequence encodes CASSLPREVSPLHF.

This chain links TRBV7-2 with TRBJ2-3; D perhaps matches TRBD2 (6 bases). V shed 2 bases and J shed 6 bases, with 12 bases lying between them. Germline V gene sequence: CDR1 SGHTA, CDR2 FQGNSA. This CDR3 comprises 14 residues. The CDR3 sequence is CASSLWRDLDTQYF. The CDR3 bases are TGTGCCAGCAGCTTATGGAGGGACTTGGATACGCAGTATTTT.

The chain joins TRBV30 to TRBJ2-2; the match to TRBD1 covers 7 bases. V lost 3 bases, J lost 2 bases, and 3 bases stayed unmatched. CDR1 is GTSNPN and CDR2 is SVGIG in the germline V gene (reference sequence). The CDR3 loop spans 14 amino acids. The CDR3 here is CAWSRDSNTGELFF. The CDR3 DNA is TGTGCCTGGAGCCGGGACAGCAACACCGGGGAGCTGTTTTTT.

In DNA form, the CDR3 reads TGTGCCAGCAGCTCGACGGGACTTCTTGGGGCAGATACGCAGTATTTT. Protein: CASSSTGLLGADTQYF. The V call is TRBV7-8, the J call TRBJ2-3; possibly TRBD2 for D (6 bases). The CDR3 sequence is 16 residues long. Deletions cut 4 bases from V and 4 bases from J, with 18 bases between. From germline, CDR1 is SGHVS and CDR2 FQNEAQ.